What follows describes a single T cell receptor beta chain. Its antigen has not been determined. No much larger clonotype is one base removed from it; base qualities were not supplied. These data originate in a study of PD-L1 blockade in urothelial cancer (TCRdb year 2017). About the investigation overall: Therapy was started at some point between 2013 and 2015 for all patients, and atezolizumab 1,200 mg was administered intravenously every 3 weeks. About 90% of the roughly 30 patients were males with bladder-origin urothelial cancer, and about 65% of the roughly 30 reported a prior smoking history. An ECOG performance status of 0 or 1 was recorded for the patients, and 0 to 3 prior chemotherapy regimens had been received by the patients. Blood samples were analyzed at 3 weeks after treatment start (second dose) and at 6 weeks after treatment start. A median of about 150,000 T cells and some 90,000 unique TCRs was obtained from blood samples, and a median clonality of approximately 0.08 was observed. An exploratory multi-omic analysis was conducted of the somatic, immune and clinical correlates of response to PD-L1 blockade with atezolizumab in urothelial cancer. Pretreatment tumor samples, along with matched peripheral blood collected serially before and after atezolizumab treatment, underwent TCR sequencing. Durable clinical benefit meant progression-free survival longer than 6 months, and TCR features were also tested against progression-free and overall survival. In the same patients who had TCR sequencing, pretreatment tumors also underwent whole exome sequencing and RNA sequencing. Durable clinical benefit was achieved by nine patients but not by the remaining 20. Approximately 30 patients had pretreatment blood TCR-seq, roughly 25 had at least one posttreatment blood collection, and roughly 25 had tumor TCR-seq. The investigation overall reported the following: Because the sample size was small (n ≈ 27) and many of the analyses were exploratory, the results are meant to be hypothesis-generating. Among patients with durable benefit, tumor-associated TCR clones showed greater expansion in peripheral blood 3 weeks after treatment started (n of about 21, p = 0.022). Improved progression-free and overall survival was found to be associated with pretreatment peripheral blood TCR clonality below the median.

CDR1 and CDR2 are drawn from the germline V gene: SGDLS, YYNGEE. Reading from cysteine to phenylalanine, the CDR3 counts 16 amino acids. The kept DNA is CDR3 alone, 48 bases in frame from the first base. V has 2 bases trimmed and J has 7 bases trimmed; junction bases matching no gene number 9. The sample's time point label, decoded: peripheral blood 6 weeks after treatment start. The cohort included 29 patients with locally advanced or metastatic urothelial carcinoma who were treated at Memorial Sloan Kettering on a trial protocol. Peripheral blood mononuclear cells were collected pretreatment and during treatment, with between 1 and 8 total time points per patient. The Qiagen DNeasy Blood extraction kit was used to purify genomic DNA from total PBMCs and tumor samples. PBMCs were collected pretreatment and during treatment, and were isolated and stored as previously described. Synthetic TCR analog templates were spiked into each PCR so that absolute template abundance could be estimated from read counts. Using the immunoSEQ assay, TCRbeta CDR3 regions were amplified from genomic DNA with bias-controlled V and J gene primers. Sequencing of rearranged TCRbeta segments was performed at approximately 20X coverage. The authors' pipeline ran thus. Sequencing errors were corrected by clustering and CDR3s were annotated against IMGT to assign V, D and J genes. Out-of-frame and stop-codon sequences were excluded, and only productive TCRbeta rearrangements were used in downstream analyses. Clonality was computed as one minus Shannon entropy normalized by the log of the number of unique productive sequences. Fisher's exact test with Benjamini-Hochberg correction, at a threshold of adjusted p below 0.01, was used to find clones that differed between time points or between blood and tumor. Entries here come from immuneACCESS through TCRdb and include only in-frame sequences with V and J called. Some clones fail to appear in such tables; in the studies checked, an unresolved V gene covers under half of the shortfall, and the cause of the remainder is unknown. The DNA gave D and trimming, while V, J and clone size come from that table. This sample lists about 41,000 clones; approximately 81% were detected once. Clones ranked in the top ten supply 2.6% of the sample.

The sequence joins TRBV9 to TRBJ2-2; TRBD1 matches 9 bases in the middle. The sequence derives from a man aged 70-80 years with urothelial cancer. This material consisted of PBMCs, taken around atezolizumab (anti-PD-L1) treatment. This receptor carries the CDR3 CASSVTQGAQGGELFF. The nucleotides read TGTGCCAGCAGCGTCACACAGGGGGCGCAAGGCGGGGAGCTGTTTTTT.